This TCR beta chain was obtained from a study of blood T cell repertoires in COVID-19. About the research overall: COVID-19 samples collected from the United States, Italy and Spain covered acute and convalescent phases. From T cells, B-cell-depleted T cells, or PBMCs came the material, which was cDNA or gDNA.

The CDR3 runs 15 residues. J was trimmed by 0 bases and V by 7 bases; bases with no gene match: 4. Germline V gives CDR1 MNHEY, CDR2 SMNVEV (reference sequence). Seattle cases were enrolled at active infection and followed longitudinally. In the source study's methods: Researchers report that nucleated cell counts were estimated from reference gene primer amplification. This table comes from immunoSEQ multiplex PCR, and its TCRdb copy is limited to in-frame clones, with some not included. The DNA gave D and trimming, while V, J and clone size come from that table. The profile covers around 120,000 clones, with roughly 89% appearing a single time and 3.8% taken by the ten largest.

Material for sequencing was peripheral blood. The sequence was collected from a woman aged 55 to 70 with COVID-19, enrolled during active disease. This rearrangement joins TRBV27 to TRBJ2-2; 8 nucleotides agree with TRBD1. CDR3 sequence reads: CASNKDRANTGELFF. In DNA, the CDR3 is TGTGCCAGCAACAAGGACAGGGCGAACACCGGGGAGCTGTTTTTT.